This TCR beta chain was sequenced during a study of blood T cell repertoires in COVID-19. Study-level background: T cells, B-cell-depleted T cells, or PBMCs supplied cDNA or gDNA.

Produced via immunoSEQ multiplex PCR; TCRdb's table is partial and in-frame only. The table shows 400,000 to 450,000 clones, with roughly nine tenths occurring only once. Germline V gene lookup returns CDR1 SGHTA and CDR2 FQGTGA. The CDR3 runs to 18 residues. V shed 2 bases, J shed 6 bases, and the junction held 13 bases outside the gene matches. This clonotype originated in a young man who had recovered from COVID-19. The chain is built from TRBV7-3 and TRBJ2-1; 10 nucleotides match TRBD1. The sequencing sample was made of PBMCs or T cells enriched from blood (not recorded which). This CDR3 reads CASSLYWSSGQGINEQFF. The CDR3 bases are TGTGCCAGCAGCTTATATTGGTCCTCGGGACAGGGGATCAATGAGCAGTTCTTC.